The text below deals with one TCR beta chain. Antigen unknown. Profiled with immunoSEQ multiplex PCR; TCRdb holds only in-frame clones, not every one. The table has approximately 74,000 clones, roughly four fifths seen once. The data belong to a study of OX40 agonist ivuxolimab in advanced cancers. Study-level information: Males comprised approximately 81% of the group, whose mean age was approximately 61 years (range roughly 20 to 85). One patient with hepatocellular carcinoma and two with cutaneous melanoma, three in all, had partial responses.

Trimming left V 4 bases short and J 5 bases short, with 15 bases between. The CDR3 runs 14 residues. Germline V gene data show CDR1 as SGHDT and CDR2 as YYEEEE. Whole-study results and caveats: Averaged across samples, CD8+ T cells carried more expanded clones than CD4+ did. Normalized expansion of T-cell clones was also low for some nonresponders.

V gene TRBV5-6 combines with J gene TRBJ1-1; no firm D call. Here the sequenced sample was CD4+ or CD8+ T cells sorted from blood, taken in a trial of the OX40 agonist ivuxolimab. The receptor's source is an adult with an advanced solid tumor such as melanoma, head and neck, liver or kidney cancer. CDR3 protein: CASSDDPSRTEAFF. CDR3 nucleotides: TGTGCCAGCAGCGACGATCCCTCACGAACTGAAGCTTTCTTT.